These 9 T cell receptor beta chains share one sample of origin, sequenced in a study of STAT5B mutations in CD4+ large granular lymphocyte leukemia. Repertoires were generated with immunoSEQ multiplex PCR, while TCRdb's copy carries only in-frame clones and drops some. The sample yields around 50,000 clones, 80% to 85% seen once. Sequenced sample: CD4+ T cells from blood buffy coats. Receptor source: a human donor in good health.

This sequence joins TRBV27 and TRBJ2-7; D is unresolved. The CDR3 is 14 amino acids. CDR1 is MNHEY and CDR2 is SMNVEV in the germline V gene (reference sequence). Trimming took 3 bases from V and 3 from J, leaving 12 bases between them. The CDR3: CASSFAGLFYEQYF. In DNA, the CDR3 is TGTGCCAGCAGTTTCGCAGGCCTTTTCTACGAGCAGTACTTC.

The chain uses TRBV14 and TRBJ2-1; D is unclear. Looked up from germline, CDR1 is SGHDN and CDR2 is FVKESK. CDR3 length: 16 residues. Between the trimmed V and J ends, which lost 0 bases and 0 bases, there was a span of 9 bases. The CDR3 spells CASSQDRPGSYNEQFF. CDR3 nucleotide sequence: TGTGCCAGCAGCCAAGATAGGCCTGGCTCCTACAATGAGCAGTTCTTC.

The chain uses TRBV9 and TRBJ2-3; 9 bases are shared with TRBD1. CDR1 SGDLS and CDR2 YYNGEE come from the germline V gene. This CDR3 is 17 amino acids long. V gave up 4 bases and J gave up 5 bases; unmatched junction bases: 14. CDR3 residues: CASSPHRGLGVIDTQYF. The CDR3, as DNA: TGTGCCAGCAGCCCTCACAGGGGGCTCGGGGTTATAGATACGCAGTATTTT.

The chain uses TRBV2 and TRBJ2-5, with D unresolved. CDR1 SNHLY and CDR2 FYNNEI come from the germline V gene. Trimming pared 11 bases from V and 4 bases from J, leaving 17 bases between. The CDR3 runs to 13 residues. The CDR3 is CAPGVGLGETQYF. The DNA for the CDR3 is TGTGCCCCAGGAGTGGGATTAGGAGAGACCCAGTACTTC.

This sequence joins TRBV5-6 and TRBJ1-6, with D unclear. This CDR3 is 14 amino acids long. Germline CDR1 reads SGHDT; CDR2 reads YYEEEE. Trimming left V 0 bases short and J 4 bases short, with 5 bases between. The CDR3 reads CASSLDGYNSPLHF. CDR3 DNA: TGTGCCAGCAGCTTGGACGGGTATAATTCACCCCTCCACTTT.

This clone was detected only once. The rearrangement links TRBV7-2 to TRBJ2-2; 10 nucleotides match TRBD2. The germline V gene has CDR1 SGHTA and CDR2 FQGNSA. With V trimmed by 8 bases and J by 2 bases, 2 bases remained unmatched. The CDR3 totals 14 residues. This CDR3 reads CASRLAGNTGELFF. DNA for the CDR3: TGTGCCAGCCGACTAGCGGGCAACACCGGGGAGCTGTTTTTT. Full variable domain (remainder filled in from reference TRBV7-2 and TRBJ2-2): GAGVSQSPSNKVTEKGKDVELRCDPISGHTALYWYRQSLGQGLEFLIYFQGNSAPDKSGLPSDRFSAERTGGSVSTLTIQRTQQEDSAVYLCASRLAGNTGELFFGEGSRLTVL.

CDR3 bases: TGTGCCAGCAGCTTAATCAAAGGTAGCTCCTACGAGCAGTACTTC. Residues: CASSLIKGSSYEQYF. V gene TRBV7-9 combines with J gene TRBJ2-7; D ambiguous. This CDR3 is 15 amino acids long. CDR1 SEHNR and CDR2 FQNEAQ come from the germline V gene (reference sequence). V was trimmed by 2 bases and J by 0 bases, leaving 11 bases between them.

The chain combines TRBV2 with TRBJ2-5, with 7 bases lining up with TRBD1. CDR3 size: 14 residues. Germline values: CDR1 SNHLY, CDR2 FYNNEI. The trim removed 7 bases at V and 5 bases at J, leaving 10 bases unmatched. The CDR3 here is CASNIDRVGETQYF. In DNA, the CDR3 is TGTGCCAGCAATATCGACAGGGTCGGTGAGACCCAGTACTTC. The full variable domain, in which reference TRBV2 and TRBJ2-5 provide the parts outside the CDR3, is EPEVTQTPSHQVTQMGQEVILRCVPISNHLYFYWYRQILGQKVEFLVSFYNNEISEKSEIFDDQFSVERPDGSNFTLKIRSTKLEDSAMYFCASNIDRVGETQYFGPGTRLLVL.

This sequence joins TRBV19 and TRBJ1-2, with D perhaps TRBD1 (5 bases). V lost 9 bases and J 6 bases, leaving 11 bases between the germline ends. Germline CDR1 reads LNHDA; CDR2 reads SQIVND (reference sequence). This CDR3 has 11 residues. The CDR3 DNA follows: TGTGCCAGCAGGGTGGCTCATGGCTACACCTTC. Its protein product is CASRVAHGYTF.